Listed below are T cell receptor beta chains from one sample, sequenced in a study of control samples from healthy donors and cancer patients. Data came from immunoSEQ multiplex PCR; TCRdb stores just in-frame clones and leaves some out. This sample has 150,000 to 160,000 clones, with about 94% found just once. The sample was blood. Receptors were obtained from a man aged 35-49 years in good health. Both conserved end residues are part of each CDR3. D genes are given only for firm matches. The size field is filled for only some rows; it gives once, few, many or a size class.

j_gene: TRBJ2-7
abundance: few
v_gene: TRBV12-5
d_gene: .
CDR3aa: CASGGLRYEQYF
CDR3nt: TGTGCTAGTGGGGGACTTCGCTACGAGCAGTACTTC

j_gene: TRBJ2-1
abundance: .
v_gene: TRBV11-3
d_gene: .
CDR3aa: CASSLVSRGLYNEQFF
CDR3nt: TGTGCCAGCAGCTTAGTTAGCAGGGGCCTGTACAATGAGCAGTTCTTC

j_gene: TRBJ1-2
abundance: .
v_gene: TRBV28
d_gene: .
CDR3aa: CASTRAGEGLRAGYTF
CDR3nt: TGTGCCAGCACCCGGGCCGGAGAGGGCTTGCGGGCTGGCTACACCTTC

j_gene: TRBJ1-1
abundance: .
v_gene: TRBV7-9
d_gene: .
CDR3aa: CASRPKRIENTEAFF
CDR3nt: TGTGCCAGCAGGCCTAAAAGGATAGAGAACACTGAAGCTTTCTTT

j_gene: TRBJ1-2
abundance: .
v_gene: TRBV9
d_gene: TRBD1
CDR3aa: CASRGTGNYGYTF
CDR3nt: TGTGCCAGCAGGGGGACAGGGAACTATGGCTACACCTTC

j_gene: TRBJ1-4
abundance: .
v_gene: TRBV6-5
d_gene: .
CDR3aa: CASRAGRLDEKLFF
CDR3nt: TGTGCCAGCCGGGCCGGGCGTTTGGATGAAAAACTGTTTTTT

j_gene: TRBJ2-7
abundance: .
v_gene: TRBV2
d_gene: TRBD1
CDR3aa: CASSVQDRDFNEQYF
CDR3nt: TGTGCCAGCAGTGTCCAGGACAGGGACTTTAACGAGCAGTACTTC

j_gene: TRBJ1-1
abundance: .
v_gene: TRBV7-9
d_gene: TRBD1
CDR3aa: CASSSTRTGGAFF
CDR3nt: TGTGCCAGCAGCTCTACTCGGACAGGGGGGGCTTTCTTT

j_gene: TRBJ1-6
abundance: .
v_gene: TRBV6-1
d_gene: TRBD1
CDR3aa: CASTEGRPGGLSYNSPLHF
CDR3nt: TGTGCCAGCACTGAAGGGAGACCAGGGGGCCTCTCCTATAATTCACCCCTCCACTTT

j_gene: TRBJ2-3
abundance: .
v_gene: TRBV5-6
d_gene: .
CDR3aa: CASSLWAISSTDTQYF
CDR3nt: TGTGCCAGCAGCCTTTGGGCCATATCTAGCACAGATACGCAGTATTTT

j_gene: TRBJ1-2
abundance: .
v_gene: TRBV3-1/TRBV3-2
d_gene: .
CDR3aa: CASSQDRAGFNGYTF
CDR3nt: TGTGCCAGCAGCCAAGATAGGGCAGGCTTTAATGGCTACACCTTC

j_gene: TRBJ1-2
abundance: .
v_gene: TRBV27
d_gene: .
CDR3aa: CASSLKASYGYTF
CDR3nt: TGTGCCAGCAGTTTAAAGGCAAGCTATGGCTACACCTTC

j_gene: TRBJ1-6
abundance: .
v_gene: TRBV11-2
d_gene: TRBD1
CDR3aa: CASSFDRGLSPLHF
CDR3nt: TGTGCCAGCAGCTTCGACAGGGGGCTTTCACCCCTCCACTTT

j_gene: TRBJ1-1
abundance: .
v_gene: TRBV5-1
d_gene: TRBD1
CDR3aa: CASSSRGQGGSNTEAFF
CDR3nt: TGCGCCAGCAGCTCTAGAGGACAGGGGGGTTCCAACACTGAAGCTTTCTTT

j_gene: TRBJ1-2
abundance: once
v_gene: TRBV5-4
d_gene: .
CDR3aa: CASSFDRRGGYTF
CDR3nt: TGTGCCAGCAGCTTCGATCGGCGGGGCGGCTACACCTTC

j_gene: TRBJ1-6
abundance: .
v_gene: TRBV27
d_gene: .
CDR3aa: CASSLGGSPLHF
CDR3nt: TGTGCCAGCAGTTTGGGAGGGTCACCCCTCCACTTT

j_gene: TRBJ2-7
abundance: .
v_gene: TRBV5-3
d_gene: TRBD1
CDR3aa: CARSMGQEISSYEQYF
CDR3nt: TGTGCCAGAAGCATGGGACAGGAGATCAGCTCCTACGAGCAGTACTTC

j_gene: TRBJ1-4
abundance: .
v_gene: TRBV2
d_gene: .
CDR3aa: CASSFGPPYATNEKLFF
CDR3nt: TGTGCCAGCAGTTTCGGGCCGCCCTACGCAACTAATGAAAAACTGTTTTTT

j_gene: TRBJ2-1
abundance: .
v_gene: TRBV2
d_gene: TRBD1
CDR3aa: CASSKTRDRGLSEQFF
CDR3nt: TGTGCCAGCAGTAAAACCCGCGACAGGGGGTTGAGTGAGCAGTTCTTC

j_gene: TRBJ1-1
abundance: .
v_gene: TRBV10-2
d_gene: .
CDR3aa: CASSEASYMNTEAFF
CDR3nt: TGCGCCAGCAGTGAAGCCAGTTACATGAACACTGAAGCTTTCTTT

j_gene: TRBJ1-5
abundance: .
v_gene: TRBV12-3/TRBV12-4
d_gene: .
CDR3aa: CASSWGALEPQHF
CDR3nt: TGTGCCAGCTCGTGGGGGGCTTTAGAGCCCCAGCATTTT

j_gene: TRBJ2-7
abundance: .
v_gene: TRBV30
d_gene: TRBD1
CDR3aa: CAWRRDRSEQYF
CDR3nt: TGTGCCTGGAGGAGGGACAGAAGCGAGCAGTACTTC

j_gene: TRBJ1-1
abundance: once
v_gene: TRBV19
d_gene: .
CDR3aa: CASSIVAGVGTEAFF
CDR3nt: TGTGCCAGTAGTATAGTCGCAGGGGTCGGCACTGAAGCTTTCTTT

j_gene: TRBJ1-2
abundance: .
v_gene: TRBV6-5
d_gene: .
CDR3aa: CASSYEPSYGYTF
CDR3nt: TGTGCCAGCAGTTACGAACCTTCCTATGGCTACACCTTC

j_gene: TRBJ2-1
abundance: .
v_gene: TRBV6-5
d_gene: .
CDR3aa: CASSPGSYNEQFF
CDR3nt: TGTGCCAGCAGTCCGGGGTCCTACAATGAGCAGTTCTTC

j_gene: TRBJ2-5
abundance: .
v_gene: TRBV5-6
d_gene: TRBD2
CDR3aa: CASSSPGTIQETQYF
CDR3nt: TGTGCCAGCAGCTCACCCGGGACTATACAAGAGACCCAGTACTTC

j_gene: TRBJ1-1
abundance: .
v_gene: TRBV6-1
d_gene: .
CDR3aa: CASSDILRIMNTEAFF
CDR3nt: TGTGCCAGCAGTGACATCCTGAGGATTATGAACACTGAAGCTTTCTTT